The clone carrying this T cell receptor beta chain appeared a single time. The entry originates in a study of blood T cell repertoires in COVID-19. V lost 8 bases to trimming and J lost 0 bases; unmatched junction nucleotides: 12. Germline loops: CDR1 SGHTA, CDR2 FQGNSA. This CDR3 has 17 residues. Produced via immunoSEQ multiplex PCR; TCRdb's table is partial and in-frame only. The sample comprises a few hundred thousand clones, roughly 86% of which are singletons, and 7.1% rests with the top ten. The rearrangement links TRBV7-2 to TRBJ1-3; the match to TRBD1 covers 8 bases. The specimen was peripheral blood. The source of this sequence is a woman between 65 and 79 years old with active or convalescent COVID-19. CDR3: CASGWGTGSPSGNTIYF. DNA for the CDR3: TGTGCCAGCGGGTGGGGGACAGGATCCCCCTCTGGAAACACCATATATTTT.